The 29 T cell receptor beta chains given below trace back to one sample, sequenced in a study of T cell repertoires in cytomegalovirus infection. One entry per CDR3 protein, called by TCRdb with MiXCR from the reads. This table has 200,000 to 250,000 distinct CDR3 sequences, approximately 24% appearing once. Material for sequencing was CD8+ T cells from PBMCs. The receptors shown here come from a human donor in good health (CMV status not recorded). Some clones in this sample may be carry-over from other donors' samples.

This clonotype was picked up a small number of times. The V call is TRBV29-1, the J call TRBJ2-1, with D perhaps TRBD2 (5 bases). The length of the CDR3 is 12 residues. V lost 3 bases, J lost 6 bases, and 9 bases lay in between. Germline assignment: CDR1 SQVTM and CDR2 ANQGSEA. The CDR3 reads CSVDSGVNEQFF. In DNA form, the CDR3 reads TGCAGCGTTGACTCCGGGGTCAATGAGCAGTTCTTC.

This clonotype appeared a few times. The rearrangement uses TRBV12-3 or TRBV12-4 and TRBJ2-3, with D possibly being TRBD2 (5 bases). V lost 4 bases, J lost 1 base, and 12 bases lay in between. The CDR3 contains 15 residues. The CDR3 reads CASSSEALRTDTQYF. In DNA, the CDR3 is TGTGCCAGCAGTTCGGAGGCTCTCCGCACAGATACGCAGTATTTT.

This CDR3 is CSASGTGVRQPQHF. CDR3 DNA: TGCAGTGCTAGTGGGACAGGGGTTAGACAGCCCCAGCATTTT. The V call is TRBV20-1, the J call TRBJ1-5, with 10 bases lining up with TRBD1. V lost 3 bases, J lost 7 bases, and 6 bases stayed unmatched. This CDR3 comprises 14 residues. The germline V gene has CDR1 DFQATT and CDR2 SNEGSKA (reference sequence).

The CDR3 DNA sequence: TGTGCCGTAGGTTTGGGGACAGGGATCAACGAGCAGTACTTC. This translates into CAVGLGTGINEQYF. The chain employs TRBV19 and TRBJ2-7, with TRBD1 identical over 9 bases. The CDR3 length is 14 residues. Trimming at V came to 11 bases and at J to 5 bases, leaving 13 bases not matched to a gene. CDR1 is LNHDA, CDR2 SQIVND, per germline (reference sequence).

This clonotype was counted ten times or more. The rearrangement uses TRBV20-1 and TRBJ2-3; TRBD2 matches at 8 bases. Germline CDR1 is DFQATT and CDR2 is SNEGSKA (reference sequence). This CDR3 has 13 residues. V lost 4 bases, J lost 1 base, and 1 base stayed unmatched. The CDR3 nucleotides are TGCAGTGCTAATAGCGGGGGCACAGATACGCAGTATTTT. Amino acids: CSANSGGTDTQYF.

The chain uses TRBV7-6 and TRBJ2-2, with 7 bases that match TRBD2. CDR1 is SGHVS, CDR2 FNYEAQ, per germline. The junction had 9 bases not matched to a gene; V was cut back by 4 bases and J by 4 bases. The CDR3 is made up of 16 amino acids. The CDR3 reads CASSSPGLKPTGELFF. The CDR3 DNA reads as TGTGCCAGCAGCTCGCCGGGACTAAAACCCACCGGGGAGCTGTTTTTT.

The chain couples TRBV7-3 to TRBJ1-1; no clear D gene. Per the germline V gene, CDR1 is SGHTA and CDR2 is FQGTGA. Trimming shortened V by 6 bases and J by 0 bases, and 8 bases separated the two germline ends. The CDR3 extends over 13 amino acids. This CDR3 reads CASSDPMNTEAFF. CDR3 sequence (DNA): TGTGCCAGCAGTGACCCTATGAACACTGAAGCTTTCTTT.

V usage is TRBV15 and J usage is TRBJ2-7, with D possibly called TRBD1 or TRBD2 (5 bases each). V lost 0 bases and J lost 5, with 17 bases in between. CDR1 is LNHNV, CDR2 YYDKDF, per germline (reference sequence). The CDR3 totals 16 residues. The CDR3 sequence: CATSRDRSPGDHEQYF. In DNA form, the CDR3 reads TGTGCCACCAGCAGAGATCGGTCCCCCGGGGACCACGAGCAGTACTTC. The complete variable domain, with remaining parts taken from reference TRBV15 and TRBJ2-7, reads DAMVIQNPRYQVTQFGKPVTLSCSQTLNHNVMYWYQQKSSQAPKLLFHYYDKDFNNEADTPDNFQSRRPNTSFCFLDIRSPGLGDTAMYLCATSRDRSPGDHEQYFGPGTRLTVT.

V is TRBV28 and J is TRBJ1-1; 11 bases fit TRBD1. V was pared by 3 bases and J by 2 bases, with 2 bases of the junction left unmatched. CDR1 is MDHEN and CDR2 is SYDVKM in the germline V gene. The CDR3 has 15 amino acids. This CDR3 reads CASSFWTGGNTEAFF. The CDR3 DNA follows: TGTGCCAGCAGTTTCTGGACAGGGGGCAACACTGAAGCTTTCTTT.

Only one count was recorded for this clonotype. The rearrangement joins TRBV29-1 to TRBJ2-1, with 9 bases fitting TRBD2. V shed 2 bases and J 6 bases; nucleotides not matched to a gene: 8. This CDR3 has 15 amino acids. Germline V lookup: CDR1 SQVTM, CDR2 ANQGSEA. In DNA, the CDR3 is TGCAGCGTTGAACCGGGACTAGCCCCCGTCAATGAGCAGTTCTTC. Its protein product is CSVEPGLAPVNEQFF.

This clonotype was seen more than once but under ten times. The rearrangement links TRBV19 to TRBJ2-7; D is uncertain. Trimming shortened V by 3 bases and J by 2 bases, and 11 bases separated the two germline ends. The V gene's germline CDR1 is LNHDA and CDR2 SQIVND (reference sequence). CDR3 length: 14 amino acids. This CDR3 reads CASSMIDRTYEQYF. The CDR3 DNA follows: TGTGCCAGTAGTATGATTGACCGAACCTACGAGCAGTACTTC.

This sequence joins TRBV29-1 and TRBJ2-3, with D hard to call. V dropped 8 bases and J dropped 2 bases, with 17 bases sitting between them. The CDR3 has 14 amino acids. CDR1 is SQVTM, CDR2 ANQGSEA, per germline. In DNA, the CDR3 is TGCAGCACCCGCCCCTTCCTATCCACAGATACGCAGTATTTT. Its protein product is CSTRPFLSTDTQYF.

By sample fraction, this clonotype is medium-sized (0.01 to 0.1%). This rearrangement joins TRBV28 to TRBJ2-7; weak D call: TRBD2 (6 bases). Trimming took 2 bases from V and 6 from J, leaving 17 bases between them. The CDR3 has 15 amino acids. Germline CDR1 reads MDHEN; CDR2 reads SYDVKM. The CDR3 sequence: CASSLTVTSLSEQYF. The CDR3 DNA reads as TGTGCCAGCAGTTTAACCGTGACTAGTCTCTCCGAGCAGTACTTC.

The sample holds many counts of this clonotype. The rearrangement uses TRBV4-1 and TRBJ2-3; TRBD2 aligns across 10 bases. Losses at the gene ends were 0 bases for V and 5 bases for J; bases not matched to a gene: 14. CDR1 is MGHRA and CDR2 is YSYEKL in the germline V gene. This CDR3 has 19 residues. CDR3 sequence: CASSQEGGSGGGWGDTQYF. The CDR3 region has the DNA TGCGCCAGCAGCCAAGAAGGAGGAAGCGGGGGGGGCTGGGGAGATACGCAGTATTTT.

The chain has TRBV28 and TRBJ2-7; D is unresolved. This CDR3 comprises 16 residues. V gave up 9 bases and J gave up 2 bases, with 23 bases separating them. From germline, CDR1 is MDHEN and CDR2 SYDVKM. CDR3: CASNPNIPGGTYEQYF. CDR3 DNA: TGTGCCAGTAACCCAAACATTCCAGGCGGAACCTACGAGCAGTACTTC.

This clonotype was recorded a few times. The chain joins TRBV28 to TRBJ1-1; 7 bases line up with TRBD1. The junction had 6 bases not matched to a gene; V was cut back by 5 bases and J by 0 bases. The germline gives CDR1 MDHEN, CDR2 SYDVKM. The CDR3 runs to 15 residues. As DNA, the CDR3 is TGTGCCAGCAGTCGAACAGGGGTCTTGAACACTGAAGCTTTCTTT. Its translation is CASSRTGVLNTEAFF.

The chain is built from TRBV7-3 and TRBJ1-1; no firm D call. In germline, CDR1 is SGHTA, CDR2 FQGTGA. The V gene lost 7 bases and the J gene lost 0 bases, with 12 bases spanning the gap. The CDR3 covers 14 residues. The CDR3 DNA reads as TGTGCCAGCAACCTTGGAGGGATGAACACTGAAGCTTTCTTT. Translated, it gives CASNLGGMNTEAFF.

This clonotype was seen many times. The chain recombines TRBV20-1 with TRBJ2-2; no reliable D call. This CDR3 is built from 13 residues. Trimming stripped 3 bases from V and 0 bases from J, with 5 bases between. Germline CDR1 DFQATT, CDR2 SNEGSKA (reference sequence). The CDR3 spells CSASTPNTGELFF. The CDR3 DNA sequence: TGCAGTGCTAGTACCCCGAACACCGGGGAGCTGTTTTTT.

This clonotype was seen a few times. The chain couples TRBV14 to TRBJ2-1, with TRBD2 matching 10 bases. Losses at the gene ends were 2 bases for V and 7 bases for J; bases not matched to a gene: 11. Germline V lookup: CDR1 SGHDN, CDR2 FVKESK. The CDR3 spans 17 residues. The CDR3 nucleotides are TGTGCCAGCAGCCAACTAGCGGGGGATACCTCGGGAAATGAGCAGTTCTTC. Its translation: CASSQLAGDTSGNEQFF.

This clonotype has a count of ten or more. The chain is built from TRBV7-2 and TRBJ2-5; 9 positions agree with TRBD2. V was pared by 2 bases and J by 4 bases, with 8 bases of the junction left unmatched. The CDR3 spans 16 residues. Germline CDR1 and CDR2: SGHTA and FQGNSA. As DNA, the CDR3 is TGTGCCAGCAGCTTATATGCGGGGGGGTCCCCAGAGACCCAGTACTTC. Translation gives CASSLYAGGSPETQYF.

Many counts were recorded for this clonotype. The J gene is TRBJ2-3, the V gene TRBV10-3; 8 positions match TRBD2. The CDR3 is 17 amino acids. Germline V gives CDR1 ENHRY, CDR2 SYGVKD. V shed 0 bases and J 0 bases; nucleotides not matched to a gene: 5. CDR3 protein: CAISESWRGASTDTQYF. The CDR3 DNA is TGTGCCATCAGTGAGTCCTGGCGGGGGGCTAGCACAGATACGCAGTATTTT.

V is TRBV2 and J is TRBJ2-7; TRBD1 aligns across 9 bases. Unmatched junction bases numbered 15, after V lost 0 bases and J lost 6 bases. Germline assignment: CDR1 SNHLY and CDR2 FYNNEI. The CDR3 is 18 amino acids. The CDR3 reads CASSEAGPGTGSFFEQYF. The CDR3 nucleotides read TGTGCCAGCAGTGAAGCGGGACCGGGGACAGGGTCGTTCTTCGAGCAGTACTTC.

This rearrangement joins TRBV25-1 to TRBJ2-1, with 8 nucleotides matching TRBD1. The germline V gene encodes CDR1 MGHDK and CDR2 SYGVNS. Trimming at V came to 6 bases and at J to 3 bases, leaving 10 bases not matched to a gene. The CDR3 extends over 16 amino acids. The CDR3, as DNA: TGTGCCAGCAGCTACCCTGGGACAGGAATCTACAATGAGCAGTTCTTC. Its protein product is CASSYPGTGIYNEQFF.

As concerns this clonotype: This may come from a read error, since a much larger clone is one base off. This chain uses TRBV6-4 with TRBJ2-3; D is possibly TRBD2 (6 bases). CDR3 length: 16 amino acids. Germline-derived CDR1 and CDR2 are MRHNA and SNTAGT. Trimming took 5 bases from V and 3 from J, leaving 18 bases between them. CDR3 nucleotides: TGTGCCAGCAGTTACCAGGTAGCGGATCCGACAGATACGCAGTATTTT. This sequence encodes CASSYQVADPTDTQYF.

This clonotype was counted a few times. The chain recombines TRBV4-1 with TRBJ1-1; D possibly corresponds to TRBD1 (5 bases). This CDR3 is 15 amino acids long. Germline CDR1 MGHRA, CDR2 YSYEKL. V was trimmed by 1 base and J by 1 base, leaving 10 bases between them. DNA of the CDR3: TGCGCCAGCAGCCAAGCTGGGGGACCGAACACTGAAGCTTTCTTT. It codes for CASSQAGGPNTEAFF.

This clonotype was seen more than once but under ten times. The J gene is TRBJ1-5, the V gene TRBV12-3 or TRBV12-4; D is perhaps TRBD1 (5 bases). The length of the CDR3 is 13 residues. V shed 7 bases and J shed 10 bases, with 17 bases lying between them. The DNA of the CDR3 is TGTGCCAGCACCATAGGCGGGGCAGGACCCCAGCATTTT. This sequence encodes CASTIGGAGPQHF.

This clonotype was seen at least ten times. The chain combines TRBV7-9 with TRBJ2-1; D is possibly TRBD1 or TRBD2 (6 bases each). The ends were cut back, 3 bases at V and 5 bases at J, with 14 bases in the middle. The CDR3 loop spans 15 amino acids. Germline CDR1 reads SEHNR; CDR2 reads FQNEAQ (reference sequence). The CDR3 DNA reads as TGTGCCAGCAGCTTCACCGGGGGCCGGGACAATGAGCAGTTCTTC. Its translation: CASSFTGGRDNEQFF.

This clonotype has only a few counts. V usage is TRBV7-2 and J usage is TRBJ2-5; D ambiguous. The V end was cut by 3 bases, the J end by 2 bases, with 10 bases between. This CDR3 comprises 14 residues. The germline gives CDR1 SGHTA, CDR2 FQGNSA. The CDR3 DNA reads TGTGCCAGCAGCTTCCGCCCTGCTCAAGAGACCCAGTACTTC. Amino acids: CASSFRPAQETQYF.

A few counts support this clonotype. This chain uses TRBV11-3 with TRBJ2-1, with D hard to call. Trimming shortened V by 5 bases and J by 10 bases, and 24 bases separated the two germline ends. This CDR3 has 16 amino acids. CDR1 and CDR2 from the germline V gene are SGHNT and YENEEA. CDR3 protein: CASSLKGLGMSAEQFF. The CDR3 DNA follows: TGTGCCAGCAGCCTAAAGGGTCTAGGCATGTCAGCAGAGCAGTTCTTC.